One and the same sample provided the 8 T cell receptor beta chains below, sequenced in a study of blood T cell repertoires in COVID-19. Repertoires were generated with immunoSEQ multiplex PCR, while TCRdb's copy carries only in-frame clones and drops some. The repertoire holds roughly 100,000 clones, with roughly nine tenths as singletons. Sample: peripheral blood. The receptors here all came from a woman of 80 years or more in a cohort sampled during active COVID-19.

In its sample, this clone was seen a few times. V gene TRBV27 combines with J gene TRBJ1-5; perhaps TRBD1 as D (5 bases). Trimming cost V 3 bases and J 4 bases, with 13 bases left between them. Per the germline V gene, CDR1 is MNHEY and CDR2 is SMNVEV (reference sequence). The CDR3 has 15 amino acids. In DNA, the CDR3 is TGTGCCAGCAGTTTCCGGGGGGAAGCAAATCAGCCCCAGCATTTT. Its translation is CASSFRGEANQPQHF.

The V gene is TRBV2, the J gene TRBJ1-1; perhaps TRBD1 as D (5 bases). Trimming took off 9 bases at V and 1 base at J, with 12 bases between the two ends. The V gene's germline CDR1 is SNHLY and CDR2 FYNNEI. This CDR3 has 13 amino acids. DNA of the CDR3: TGTGCCAGTGGATTAGACAGGAACACTGAAGCTTTCTTT. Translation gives CASGLDRNTEAFF.

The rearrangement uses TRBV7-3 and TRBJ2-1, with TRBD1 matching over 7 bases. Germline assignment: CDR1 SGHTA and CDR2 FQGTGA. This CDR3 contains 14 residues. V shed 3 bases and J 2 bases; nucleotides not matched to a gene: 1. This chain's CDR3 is CASSLGTAYNEQFF. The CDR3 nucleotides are TGTGCCAGCAGCTTGGGGACAGCCTACAATGAGCAGTTCTTC.

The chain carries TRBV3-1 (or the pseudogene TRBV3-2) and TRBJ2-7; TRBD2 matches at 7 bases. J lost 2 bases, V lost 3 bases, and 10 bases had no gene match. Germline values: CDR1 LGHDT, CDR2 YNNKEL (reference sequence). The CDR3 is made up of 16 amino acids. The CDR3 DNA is TGTGCCAGCAGCCAGGGAGCGGGATTATCGACCTACGAGCAGTACTTC. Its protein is CASSQGAGLSTYEQYF.

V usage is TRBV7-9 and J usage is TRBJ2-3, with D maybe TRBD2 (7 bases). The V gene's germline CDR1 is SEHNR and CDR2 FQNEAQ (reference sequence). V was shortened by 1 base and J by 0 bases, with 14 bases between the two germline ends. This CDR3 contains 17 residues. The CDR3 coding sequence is TGTGCCAGCAGCTTAGGGCTAGGGGGGGACAGCACAGATACGCAGTATTTT. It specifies CASSLGLGGDSTDTQYF.

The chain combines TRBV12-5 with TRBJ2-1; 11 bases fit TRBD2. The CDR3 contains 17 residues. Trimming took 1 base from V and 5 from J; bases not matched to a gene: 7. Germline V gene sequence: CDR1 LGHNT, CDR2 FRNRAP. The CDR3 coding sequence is TGTGCTAGTGGTTTGGCGAGGACTAGCGGGTTAAACAATGAGCAGTTCTTC. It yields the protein CASGLARTSGLNNEQFF.

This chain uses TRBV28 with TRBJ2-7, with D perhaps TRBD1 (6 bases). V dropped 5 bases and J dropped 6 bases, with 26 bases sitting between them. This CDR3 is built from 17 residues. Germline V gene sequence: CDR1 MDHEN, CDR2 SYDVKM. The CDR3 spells CASSRRVGQGTLSEQYF. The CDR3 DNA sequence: TGTGCCAGCAGTCGCCGGGTTGGCCAGGGGACCCTCTCCGAGCAGTACTTC. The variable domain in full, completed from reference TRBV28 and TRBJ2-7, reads DVKVTQSSRYLVKRTGEKVFLECVQDMDHENMFWYRQDPGLGLRLIYFSYDVKMKEKGDIPEGYSVSREKKERFSLILESASTNQTSMYLCASSRRVGQGTLSEQYFGPGTRLTVT.

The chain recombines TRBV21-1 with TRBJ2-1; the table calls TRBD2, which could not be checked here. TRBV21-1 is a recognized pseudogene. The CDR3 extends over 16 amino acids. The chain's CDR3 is CASSGTGTSGYNEQFF. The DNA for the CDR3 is TGTGCCAGCAGCGGCACAGGGACTAGCGGGTACAATGAGCAGTTCTTC.